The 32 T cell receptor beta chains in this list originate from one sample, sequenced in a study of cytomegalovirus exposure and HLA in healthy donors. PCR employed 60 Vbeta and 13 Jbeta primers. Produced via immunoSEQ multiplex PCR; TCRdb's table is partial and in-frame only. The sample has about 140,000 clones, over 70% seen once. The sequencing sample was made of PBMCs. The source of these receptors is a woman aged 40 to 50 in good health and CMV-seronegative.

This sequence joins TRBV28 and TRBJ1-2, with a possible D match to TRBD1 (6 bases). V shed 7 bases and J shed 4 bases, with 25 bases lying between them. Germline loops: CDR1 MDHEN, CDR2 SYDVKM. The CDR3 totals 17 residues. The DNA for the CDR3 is TGTGCCAGCAAATCGGGGGGCTCCTTAGGGGACCGCTATGGCTACACCTTC. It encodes CASKSGGSLGDRYGYTF.

DNA of the CDR3: TGTGCCAGCAGATTCCGGGAGAGCTCCTACAATGAGCAGTTCTTC. It specifies CASRFRESSYNEQFF. The genes are TRBV2 and TRBJ2-1, with D tentatively TRBD2 (6 bases). This CDR3 region has 15 residues. Deletions cut 6 bases from V and 0 bases from J, with 12 bases between. Germline V CDR1 and CDR2: SNHLY, FYNNEI.

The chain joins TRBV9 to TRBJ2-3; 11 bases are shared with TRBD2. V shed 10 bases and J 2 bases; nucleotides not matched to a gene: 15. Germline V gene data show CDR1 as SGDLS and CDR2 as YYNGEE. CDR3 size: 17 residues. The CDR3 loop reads CAPQVAGGDAITDTQYF. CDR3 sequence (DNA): TGTGCCCCCCAGGTAGCGGGAGGGGACGCTATCACAGATACGCAGTATTTT.

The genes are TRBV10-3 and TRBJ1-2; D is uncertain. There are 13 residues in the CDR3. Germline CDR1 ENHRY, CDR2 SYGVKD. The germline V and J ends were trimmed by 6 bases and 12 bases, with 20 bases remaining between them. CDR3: CAIRPSYEDEDTF. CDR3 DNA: TGTGCCATCAGGCCCAGCTATGAGGATGAGGACACCTTC.

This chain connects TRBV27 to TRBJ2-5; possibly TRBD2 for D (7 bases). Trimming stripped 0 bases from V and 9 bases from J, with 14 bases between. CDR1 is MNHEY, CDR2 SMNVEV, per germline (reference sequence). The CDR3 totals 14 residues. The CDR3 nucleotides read TGTGCCAGCAGTTTATCGGGGGGGCGAGTGGCCCAGTACTTC. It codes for CASSLSGGRVAQYF.

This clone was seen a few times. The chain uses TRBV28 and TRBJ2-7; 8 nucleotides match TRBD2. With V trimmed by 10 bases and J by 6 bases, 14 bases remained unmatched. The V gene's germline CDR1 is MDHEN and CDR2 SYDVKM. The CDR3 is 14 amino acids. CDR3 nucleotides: TGTGCCACTACTAGCGGAGAAGGGTTAATCGAGCAGTACTTC. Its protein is CATTSGEGLIEQYF.

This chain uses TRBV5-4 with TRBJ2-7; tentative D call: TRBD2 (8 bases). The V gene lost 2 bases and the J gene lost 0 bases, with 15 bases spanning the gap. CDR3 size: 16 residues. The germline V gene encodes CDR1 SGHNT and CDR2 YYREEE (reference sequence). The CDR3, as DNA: TGTGCCAGCAGCTTCGGGGGGGACAGAAACTCCTACGAGCAGTACTTC. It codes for CASSFGGDRNSYEQYF.

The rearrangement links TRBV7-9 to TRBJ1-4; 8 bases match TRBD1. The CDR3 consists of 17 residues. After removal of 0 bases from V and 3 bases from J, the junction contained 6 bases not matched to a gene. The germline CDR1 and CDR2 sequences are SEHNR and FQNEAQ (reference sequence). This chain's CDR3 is CASSLAFRTGPNEKLFF. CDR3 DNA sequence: TGTGCCAGCAGCTTAGCTTTCCGGACAGGGCCTAATGAAAAACTGTTTTTT.

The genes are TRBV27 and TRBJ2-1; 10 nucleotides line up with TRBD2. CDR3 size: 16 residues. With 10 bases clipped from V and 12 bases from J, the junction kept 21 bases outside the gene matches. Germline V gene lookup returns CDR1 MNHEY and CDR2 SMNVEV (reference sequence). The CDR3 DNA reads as TGTGCCACTCAACTAGCGGGATCACTGAGCGTGAGTTGGCAGTTCTTC. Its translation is CATQLAGSLSVSWQFF.

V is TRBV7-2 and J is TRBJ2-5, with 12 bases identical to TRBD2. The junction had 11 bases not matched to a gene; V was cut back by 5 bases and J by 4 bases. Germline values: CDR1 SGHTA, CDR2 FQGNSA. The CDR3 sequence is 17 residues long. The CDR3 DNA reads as TGTGCCAGCAGCCCCGGGGGGCCGACTAGCGGGGGAGAGACCCAGTACTTC. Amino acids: CASSPGGPTSGGETQYF.

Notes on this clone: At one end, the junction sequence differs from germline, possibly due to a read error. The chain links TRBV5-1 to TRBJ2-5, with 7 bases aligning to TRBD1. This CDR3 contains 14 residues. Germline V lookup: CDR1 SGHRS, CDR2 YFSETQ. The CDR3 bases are TGCGCCAGCAGCTCCGGACAGGATCAAGATACCCAGTACTTC. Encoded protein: CASSSGQDQDTQYF.

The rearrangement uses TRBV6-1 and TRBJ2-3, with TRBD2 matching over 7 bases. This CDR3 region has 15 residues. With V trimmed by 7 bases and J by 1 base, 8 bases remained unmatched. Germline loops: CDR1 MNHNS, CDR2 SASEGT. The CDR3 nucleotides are TGTGCCAGCAAGATCGGGAGGCCCGGCACAGATACGCAGTATTTT. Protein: CASKIGRPGTDTQYF.

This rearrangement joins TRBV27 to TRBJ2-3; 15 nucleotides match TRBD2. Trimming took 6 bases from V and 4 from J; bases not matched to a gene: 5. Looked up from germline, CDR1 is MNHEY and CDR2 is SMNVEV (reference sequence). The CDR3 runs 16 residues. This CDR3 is CASRRTSGGAPDTQYF. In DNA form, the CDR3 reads TGTGCCAGCAGAAGGACTAGCGGGGGGGCCCCAGATACGCAGTATTTT.

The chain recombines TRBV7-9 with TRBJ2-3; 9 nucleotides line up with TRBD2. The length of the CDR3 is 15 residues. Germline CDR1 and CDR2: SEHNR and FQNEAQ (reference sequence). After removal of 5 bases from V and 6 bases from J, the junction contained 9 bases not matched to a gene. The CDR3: CASSAGAGGPDTQYF. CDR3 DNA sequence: TGTGCCAGCAGCGCTGGAGCGGGGGGCCCCGATACGCAGTATTTT.

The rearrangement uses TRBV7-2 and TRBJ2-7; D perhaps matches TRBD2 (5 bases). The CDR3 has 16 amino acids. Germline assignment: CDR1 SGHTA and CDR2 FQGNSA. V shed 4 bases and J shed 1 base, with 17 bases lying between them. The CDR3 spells CASSSRVSAVSYEQYF. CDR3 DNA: TGTGCCAGCAGCTCGAGGGTTTCCGCGGTATCCTACGAGCAGTACTTC.

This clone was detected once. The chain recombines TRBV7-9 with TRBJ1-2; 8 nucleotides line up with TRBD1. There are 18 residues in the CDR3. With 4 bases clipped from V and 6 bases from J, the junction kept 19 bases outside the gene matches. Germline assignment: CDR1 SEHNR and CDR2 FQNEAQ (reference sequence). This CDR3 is CASSSTEPPEQGGDGYTF. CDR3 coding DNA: TGTGCCAGCAGCTCAACAGAACCACCCGAACAGGGGGGTGATGGCTACACCTTC.

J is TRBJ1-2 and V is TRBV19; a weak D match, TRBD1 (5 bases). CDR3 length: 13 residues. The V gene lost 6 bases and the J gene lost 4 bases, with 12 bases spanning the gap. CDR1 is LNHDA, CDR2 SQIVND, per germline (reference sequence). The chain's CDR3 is CASSLDSAYGYTF. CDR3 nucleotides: TGTGCCAGTAGCTTAGACAGCGCCTATGGCTACACCTTC.

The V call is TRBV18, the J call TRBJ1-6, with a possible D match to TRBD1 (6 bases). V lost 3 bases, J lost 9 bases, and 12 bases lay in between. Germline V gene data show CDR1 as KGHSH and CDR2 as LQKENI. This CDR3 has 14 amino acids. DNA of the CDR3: TGTGCCAGCTCACCGTCTCGGGACACTTCACCCCTCCACTTT. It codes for CASSPSRDTSPLHF.

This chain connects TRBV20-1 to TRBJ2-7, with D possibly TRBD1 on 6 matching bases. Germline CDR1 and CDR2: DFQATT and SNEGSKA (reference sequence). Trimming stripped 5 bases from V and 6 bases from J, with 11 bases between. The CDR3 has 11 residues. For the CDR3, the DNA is TGCAGTGCTTCACGACAGGCCGAGCAGTACTTC. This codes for CSASRQAEQYF.

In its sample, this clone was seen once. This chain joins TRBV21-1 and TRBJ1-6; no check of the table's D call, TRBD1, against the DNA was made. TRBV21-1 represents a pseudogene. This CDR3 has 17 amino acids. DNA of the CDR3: TGTGCCAGCAGCAATTATTTGGGACAGATTTATAATTCACCCCTCCACTTT. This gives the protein CASSNYLGQIYNSPLHF.

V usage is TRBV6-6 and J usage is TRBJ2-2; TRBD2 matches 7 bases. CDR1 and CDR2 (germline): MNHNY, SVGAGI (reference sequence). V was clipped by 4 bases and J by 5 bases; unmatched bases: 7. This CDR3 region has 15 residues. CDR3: CASSLGGRSTGELFF. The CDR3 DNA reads TGTGCCAGCAGTTTGGGAGGGAGGAGTACCGGGGAGCTGTTTTTT.

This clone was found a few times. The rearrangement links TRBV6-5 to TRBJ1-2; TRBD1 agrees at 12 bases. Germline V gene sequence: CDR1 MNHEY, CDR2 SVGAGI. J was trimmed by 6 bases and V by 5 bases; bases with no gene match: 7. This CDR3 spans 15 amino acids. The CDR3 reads CASSKPGTGGHGYTF. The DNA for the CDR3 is TGTGCCAGCAGTAAACCAGGGACAGGGGGCCATGGCTACACCTTC.

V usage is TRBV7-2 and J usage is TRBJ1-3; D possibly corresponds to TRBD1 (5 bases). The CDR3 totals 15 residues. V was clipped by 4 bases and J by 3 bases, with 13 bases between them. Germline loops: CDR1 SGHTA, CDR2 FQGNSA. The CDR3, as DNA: TGTGCCAGCAGCTCGGGACTGGGGAGTGGAAACACCATATATTTT. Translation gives CASSSGLGSGNTIYF.

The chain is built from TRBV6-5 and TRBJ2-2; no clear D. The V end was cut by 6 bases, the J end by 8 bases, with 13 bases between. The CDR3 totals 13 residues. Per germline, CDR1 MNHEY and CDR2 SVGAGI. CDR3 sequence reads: CASSLFRAGELFF. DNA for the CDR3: TGTGCCAGCAGCCTTTTTCGCGCTGGGGAGCTGTTTTTT.

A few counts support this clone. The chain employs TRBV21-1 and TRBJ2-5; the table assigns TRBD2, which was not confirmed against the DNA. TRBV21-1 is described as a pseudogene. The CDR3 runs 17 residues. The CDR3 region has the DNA TGTGCCAGCAGCAATGGGGTGGTTGGGGGGGCCTTGGAGACCCAGTACTTC. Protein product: CASSNGVVGGALETQYF.

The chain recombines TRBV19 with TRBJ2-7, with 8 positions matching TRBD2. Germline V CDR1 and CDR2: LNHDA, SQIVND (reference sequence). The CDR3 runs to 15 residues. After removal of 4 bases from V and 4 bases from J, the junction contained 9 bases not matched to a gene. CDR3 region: CASSKLAGGLYEQYF. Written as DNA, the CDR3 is TGTGCCAGTAGTAAGTTGGCGGGGGGACTGTACGAGCAGTACTTC.

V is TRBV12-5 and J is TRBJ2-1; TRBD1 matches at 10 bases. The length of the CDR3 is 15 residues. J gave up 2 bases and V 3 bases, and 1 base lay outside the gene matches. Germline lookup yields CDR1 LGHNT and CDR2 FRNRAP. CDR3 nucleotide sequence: TGTGCTAGTGGTTTAGGGACAGGGGCCTACAATGAGCAGTTCTTC. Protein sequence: CASGLGTGAYNEQFF.

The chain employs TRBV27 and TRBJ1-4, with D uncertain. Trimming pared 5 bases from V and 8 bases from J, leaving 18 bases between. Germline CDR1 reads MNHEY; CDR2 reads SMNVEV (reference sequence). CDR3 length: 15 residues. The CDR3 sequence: CASSITGNGVEKLFF. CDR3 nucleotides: TGTGCCAGCAGTATAACGGGCAACGGGGTGGAAAAACTGTTTTTT.

The CDR3 is CASSVGTGSRQFF. In DNA, the CDR3 is TGTGCCAGCAGTGTCGGGACAGGTAGCCGGCAGTTCTTC. The V call is TRBV6-4, the J call TRBJ2-1; 8 nucleotides agree with TRBD1. CDR3 length equals 13 residues. The germline V gene has CDR1 MRHNA and CDR2 SNTAGT. The ends lost 4 bases at V and 12 bases at J; junction bases unmatched: 8.

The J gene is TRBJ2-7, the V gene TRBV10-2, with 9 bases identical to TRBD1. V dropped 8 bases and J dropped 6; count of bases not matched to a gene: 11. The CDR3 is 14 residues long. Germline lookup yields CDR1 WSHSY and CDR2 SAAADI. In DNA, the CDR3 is TGCGCCAGCCGAACCCTAGGACAGGGGCCCGAGCAGTACTTC. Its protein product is CASRTLGQGPEQYF.

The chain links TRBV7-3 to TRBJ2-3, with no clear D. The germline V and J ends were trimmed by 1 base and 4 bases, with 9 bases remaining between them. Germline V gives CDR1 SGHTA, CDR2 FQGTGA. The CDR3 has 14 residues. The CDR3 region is CASSLNSLPDTQYF. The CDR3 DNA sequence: TGTGCCAGCAGCTTAAATAGCCTCCCAGATACGCAGTATTTT.

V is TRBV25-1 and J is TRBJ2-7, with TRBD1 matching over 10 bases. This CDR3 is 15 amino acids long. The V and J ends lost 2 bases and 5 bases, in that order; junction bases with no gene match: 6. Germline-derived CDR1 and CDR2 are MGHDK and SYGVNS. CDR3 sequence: CASSETTGGHDEQYF. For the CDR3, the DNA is TGTGCCAGCAGTGAAACGACAGGGGGCCACGACGAGCAGTACTTC.